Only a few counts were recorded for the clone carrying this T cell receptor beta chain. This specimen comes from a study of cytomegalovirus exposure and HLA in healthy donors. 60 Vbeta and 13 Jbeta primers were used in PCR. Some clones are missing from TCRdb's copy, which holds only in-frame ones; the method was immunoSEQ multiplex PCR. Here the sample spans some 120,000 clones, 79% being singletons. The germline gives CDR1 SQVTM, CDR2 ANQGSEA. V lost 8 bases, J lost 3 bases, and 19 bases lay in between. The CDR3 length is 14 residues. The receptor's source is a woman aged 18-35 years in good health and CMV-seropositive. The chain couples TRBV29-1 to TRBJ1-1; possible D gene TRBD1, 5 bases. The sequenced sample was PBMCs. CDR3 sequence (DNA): TGCAGCCCCGAAGGAAGGAGGGGAGACACTGAAGCTTTCTTT. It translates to CSPEGRRGDTEAFF.